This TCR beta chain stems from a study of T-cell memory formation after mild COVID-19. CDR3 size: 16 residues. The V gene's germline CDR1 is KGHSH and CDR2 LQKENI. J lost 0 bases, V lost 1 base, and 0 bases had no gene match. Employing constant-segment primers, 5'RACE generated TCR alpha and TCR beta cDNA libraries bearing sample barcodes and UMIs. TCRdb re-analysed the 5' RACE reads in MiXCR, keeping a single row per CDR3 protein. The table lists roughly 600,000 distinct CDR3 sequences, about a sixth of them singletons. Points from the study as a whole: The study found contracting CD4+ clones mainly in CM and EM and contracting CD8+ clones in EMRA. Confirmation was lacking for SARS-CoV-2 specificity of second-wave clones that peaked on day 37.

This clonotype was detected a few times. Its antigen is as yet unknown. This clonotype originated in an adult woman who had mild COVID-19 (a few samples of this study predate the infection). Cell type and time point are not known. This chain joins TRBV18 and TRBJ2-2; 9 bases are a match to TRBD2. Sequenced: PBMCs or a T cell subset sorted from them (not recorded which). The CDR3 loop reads CASSPLAGANTGELFF. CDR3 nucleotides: TGTGCCAGCTCACCACTAGCGGGAGCGAACACCGGGGAGCTGTTTTTT.